This T cell receptor (beta chain) was profiled in a study of Graves' ophthalmopathy and Graves' hyperthyroidism. Amplified TCR beta CDR3 regions were obtained using RNA transcripts as template. RT-PCR was first run with HTBI primers, then multiplex PCR in a second round. From the multiplex PCR reads, TCRdb called clonotypes with MiXCR, one entry per CDR3 protein. The data hold more than 550,000 distinct CDR3 sequences, with under 50% observed a single time. This clonotype occurred many times. No antigen is known for it. The germline gives CDR1 SNHLY, CDR2 FYNNEI. V was pared by 2 bases and J by 4 bases, with 18 bases between. CDR3 length: 16 residues. The study, taken as a whole, reports: From stable hyperthyroidism, ophthalmopathy was separated by a 13-signature model with 85% to 90% sensitivity and approximately 81% specificity.

This receptor was taken from an adult man with Graves' ophthalmopathy. V usage is TRBV2 and J usage is TRBJ2-7; tentative D call: TRBD1 (5 bases). The specimen was peripheral blood. In DNA form, the CDR3 reads TGTGCCAGCAGTGAAATTTTGGGGCCCAGCAAGTACGAGCAGTACTTC. Translated: CASSEILGPSKYEQYF.